These 10 T cell receptor beta chains were all obtained from the same sample, sequenced in a study of circulating CD8 cells and anti-PD-1 response in melanoma. Four subsets defined by PD-1 and/or TIGIT were sorted from live CD3+CD8+TCRalphabeta+ cells. TCR libraries were prepared from around 14 ng of total RNA with the QIAseq Immune Repertoire TCR panel. TCRdb itself ran the reads through MiXCR, one entry per CDR3 protein. The sample holds some 140 distinct CDR3 sequences, approximately 10% seen once. Source: CD8+ T cells from PBMCs, taken at baseline or after one month of anti-PD-1 therapy (not recorded which). The receptors were sampled from a human donor with melanoma.

This clonotype was counted a few times. This may be a read error: a much more frequent sequence differs by one nucleotide. V and J are TRBV27 and TRBJ2-1; 8 bases are a match to TRBD1. Germline CDR1 reads MNHEY; CDR2 reads SMNVEV (reference sequence). The CDR3 runs 14 residues. J was trimmed by 2 bases and V by 3 bases; bases with no gene match: 0. CDR3 in DNA: TGTGCCAGCAGTTTGACAGGGGCCTACAATGAGCAGTTCTTC. Its protein product is CASSLTGAYNEQFF.

This clonotype is large. The chain recombines TRBV3-1 with TRBJ2-7, with 8 bases lining up with TRBD2. V dropped 0 bases and J dropped 6; count of bases not matched to a gene: 7. This CDR3 contains 15 residues. The germline V gene encodes CDR1 LGHDT and CDR2 YNNKEL (reference sequence). CDR3 DNA sequence: TGTGCCAGCAGCCAAGATCGGAGGCGGGAGGTCGAGCAGTACTTC. Its translation is CASSQDRRREVEQYF.

This clonotype is large in the sample. The chain is built from TRBV20-1 and TRBJ2-7, with 8 positions matching TRBD2. Germline trimming cut 3 bases from V and 5 bases from J; bases unmatched to any gene: 12. The CDR3 covers 15 residues. The germline CDR1 and CDR2 sequences are DFQATT and SNEGSKA (reference sequence). The CDR3 nucleotides are TGCAGTGCTAGTCCCGAGAGCGGGAGAGAGAACGAGCAGTACTTC. Protein sequence: CSASPESGRENEQYF.

This clonotype qualifies as large. V usage is TRBV10-3 and J usage is TRBJ2-2; 9 bases map to TRBD2. V gave up 3 bases and J gave up 6 bases; unmatched junction bases: 8. The germline CDR1 and CDR2 sequences are ENHRY and SYGVKD. This CDR3 has 16 amino acids. The CDR3 sequence is CAISDLAGGVPGELFF. The CDR3 DNA reads TGTGCCATCAGTGACCTGGCGGGGGGGGTCCCCGGGGAGCTGTTTTTT.

Concerning this clonotype itself: At one of its ends the junction is not consistent with the germline gene, which may arise from a read error. V gene TRBV12-3 or TRBV12-4 combines with J gene TRBJ2-7; 8 nucleotides align to TRBD1. The CDR3 is 15 residues long. DNA of the CDR3: TGTACCAGCAGCCCCATGACAGGGGAATACGACGAGCAGTACTTC. Residues: CTSSPMTGEYDEQYF.

This clonotype has more than one count but fewer than ten. A much larger clone sits a single nucleotide away, making a read error possible. The J gene is TRBJ2-7, the V gene TRBV12-3 or TRBV12-4; TRBD1 aligns across 8 bases. The CDR3 spans 15 residues. CDR3 residues: CTSSPVTGEYDEQYF. Written as DNA, the CDR3 is TGTACCAGCAGCCCCGTGACAGGGGAATACGACGAGCAGTACTTC.

This clonotype is hyperexpanded (1% or more). The V call is TRBV3-1, the J call TRBJ2-5; D is unresolved. CDR3 length equals 16 residues. Between the trimmed V and J ends, which lost 2 bases and 2 bases, there was a span of 15 bases. Per the germline V gene, CDR1 is LGHDT and CDR2 is YNNKEL (reference sequence). CDR3 nucleotides: TGTGCCAGCAGCCAACCTACTTGGGGTGTACAAGAGACCCAGTACTTC. Translated: CASSQPTWGVQETQYF.

With regard to this clonotype: A single base separates this from a much larger clone, so it may be a read error. The rearrangement links TRBV20-1 to TRBJ2-4, with 12 bases fitting TRBD2. Germline V gene data show CDR1 as DFQATT and CDR2 as SNEGSKA (reference sequence). The ends lost 1 base at V and 4 bases at J; junction bases unmatched: 5. The CDR3 consists of 16 residues. In DNA, the CDR3 is TGCAGTGCTAGAGCGATGACTAGCGGGAGAAAAAACATTCAGTACTTC. Its protein is CSARAMTSGRKNIQYF.

This clonotype ranks as large. The chain links TRBV5-5 to TRBJ2-1; D is ambiguous. CDR1 is SGHKS and CDR2 is YYEKEE in the germline V gene (reference sequence). This CDR3 has 13 residues. V was trimmed by 0 bases and J by 7 bases, leaving 8 bases between them. CDR3 nucleotides: TGTGCCAGCAGCTTGGGACCCCTAAATGAGCAGTTCTTC. Its protein is CASSLGPLNEQFF.

This clonotype is termed large. The V and J genes are TRBV7-9 and TRBJ2-5; TRBD2 matches at 10 bases. Germline V gives CDR1 SEHNR, CDR2 FQNEAQ (reference sequence). Unmatched junction bases numbered 2, after V lost 5 bases and J lost 2 bases. This CDR3 has 14 residues. In nucleotides, the CDR3 is TGTGCCAGCAGCGATAGCGGGGGGCAAGAGACCCAGTACTTC. This translates into CASSDSGGQETQYF.